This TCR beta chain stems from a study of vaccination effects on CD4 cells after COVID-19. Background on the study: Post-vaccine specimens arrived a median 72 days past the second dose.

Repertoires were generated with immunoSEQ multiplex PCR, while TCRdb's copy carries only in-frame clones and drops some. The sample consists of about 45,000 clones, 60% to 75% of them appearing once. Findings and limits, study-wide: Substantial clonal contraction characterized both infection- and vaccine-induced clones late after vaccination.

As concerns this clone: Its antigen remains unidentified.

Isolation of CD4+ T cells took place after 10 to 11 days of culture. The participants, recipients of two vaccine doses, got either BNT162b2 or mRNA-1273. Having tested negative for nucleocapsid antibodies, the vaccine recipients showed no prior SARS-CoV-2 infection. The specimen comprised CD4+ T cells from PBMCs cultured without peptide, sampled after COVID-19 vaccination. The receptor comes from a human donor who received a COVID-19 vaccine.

The CDR3 spells CASSDWGATDTQYF. In DNA form, the CDR3 reads TGCGCCAGCAGTGACTGGGGGGCTACAGATACGCAGTATTTT. This chain joins TRBV10-1 and TRBJ2-3; the D gene could be TRBD1 or TRBD2 (6 bases each). The CDR3 has 14 amino acids. Germline V CDR1 and CDR2: WNHNN, SYGVQD (reference sequence). Trimming took off 3 bases at V and 3 bases at J, with 10 bases between the two ends.